Shown below are 14 T cell receptor beta chains from a single sample sequenced in a study of graft-versus-host responses after intestinal transplantation. The assay was immunoSEQ multiplex PCR, and TCRdb's table has in-frame clones only and misses some. The table shows roughly 75,000 clones, with roughly 89% occurring only once. These receptors' antigens are unknown. The material was unstimulated CD4+ T cells sorted from spleen or lymph node cells, obtained before intestinal transplant. Every receptor here comes from a human donor who received an intestinal transplant.

To note about this clone: Other DNA sequences in the sample encode the same CDR3. This chain joins TRBV7-9 and TRBJ1-1; TRBD1 matches at 8 bases. Germline V gene lookup returns CDR1 SEHNR and CDR2 FQNEAQ (reference sequence). CDR3 length: 13 residues. V gave up 2 bases and J gave up 4 bases; unmatched junction bases: 0. CDR3 nucleotides: TGTGCCAGCAGCTTACAGGGGGCCACTGAAGCTTTCTTT. It is translated as CASSLQGATEAFF.

This clone was picked up one time. V is TRBV2 and J is TRBJ2-1; D is perhaps TRBD1 (6 bases). CDR3 length equals 14 residues. Trimming took 3 bases from V and 7 from J, leaving 13 bases between them. The V gene's germline CDR1 is SNHLY and CDR2 FYNNEI. CDR3 nucleotides: TGTGCCAGCAGTGAGGTGTTGGGGGCGAATGAGCAGTTCTTC. Its translation: CASSEVLGANEQFF.

The chain combines TRBV7-2 with TRBJ2-2; the D gene is possibly TRBD2 (6 bases). The germline V gene encodes CDR1 SGHTA and CDR2 FQGNSA. Trimming took off 1 base at V and 5 bases at J, with 8 bases between the two ends. CDR3 length: 14 amino acids. In DNA form, the CDR3 reads TGTGCCAGCAGCTTAGGCGGGGTTACCGGGGAGCTGTTTTTT. It encodes CASSLGGVTGELFF.

The chain combines TRBV5-1 with TRBJ2-1; TRBD1 matches 7 bases. The CDR3 has 16 amino acids. V was clipped by 1 base and J by 3 bases; unmatched bases: 7. Germline values: CDR1 SGHRS, CDR2 YFSETQ. This CDR3 reads CASSLRTGDIYNEQFF. In DNA, the CDR3 is TGCGCCAGCAGCTTGAGGACAGGAGATATCTACAATGAGCAGTTCTTC.

This chain connects TRBV11-2 to TRBJ1-2; the D is unclear. Germline V gene sequence: CDR1 SGHAT, CDR2 FQNNGV. The CDR3 covers 18 residues. V was trimmed by 0 bases and J by 0 bases, leaving 17 bases between them. As DNA, the CDR3 is TGTGCCAGCAGCTTAGATGGAGGCTCCCGGCTAGCTAACTATGGCTACACCTTC. It codes for CASSLDGGSRLANYGYTF.

This clone was observed a few times. The chain links TRBV4-3 to TRBJ1-4; TRBD1 matches 7 bases. From germline, CDR1 is LGHNA and CDR2 YSLEER. V lost 2 bases to trimming and J lost 6 bases; unmatched junction nucleotides: 6. The CDR3 runs 15 residues. CDR3 loop: CASSQLDRPHEKLFF. CDR3 DNA: TGCGCCAGCAGCCAACTGGACAGGCCCCATGAAAAACTGTTTTTT.

This sequence joins TRBV6-4 and TRBJ2-7; perhaps TRBD1 as D (6 bases). Germline V gives CDR1 MRHNA, CDR2 SNTAGT. Trimming removed 0 bases at V and 5 bases at J, with 20 bases between. The CDR3 is made up of 17 amino acids. Written as DNA, the CDR3 is TGTGCCAGCAGTGACTCGAAAGTTACAGGGTCGATCCACGAGCAGTACTTC. Amino acid sequence: CASSDSKVTGSIHEQYF.

J is TRBJ1-5 and V is TRBV6-6; D uncertain. The CDR3 length is 11 residues. V was clipped by 8 bases and J by 7 bases, with 9 bases between them. CDR1 and CDR2 (germline): MNHNY, SVGAGI (reference sequence). DNA of the CDR3: TGTGCCAGCGGCGGAACCCAGCCCCAGCATTTT. This encodes CASGGTQPQHF.

The gene calls are TRBV7-8 and TRBJ1-3; D not certain. V dropped 4 bases and J dropped 0 bases, with 10 bases sitting between them. Germline CDR1 SGHVS, CDR2 FQNEAQ. The CDR3 loop spans 15 amino acids. CDR3 residues: CASSSSGSSGNTIYF. The CDR3 DNA reads TGTGCCAGCAGCTCTTCAGGAAGCTCTGGAAACACCATATATTTT. Drawing the rest from reference TRBV7-8 and TRBJ1-3, the complete variable domain is GAGVSQSPRYKVAKRGQDVALRCDPISGHVSLFWYQQALGQGPEFLTYFQNEAQLDKSGLPSDRFFAERPEGSVSTLKIQRTQQEDSAVYLCASSSSGSSGNTIYFGEGSWLTVV.

This chain uses TRBV18 with TRBJ2-7; D may be TRBD2 (5 bases). This CDR3 comprises 16 residues. From germline, CDR1 is KGHSH and CDR2 LQKENI. V was cut by 2 bases and J by 3 bases, with 17 bases left in between. CDR3 DNA: TGTGCCAGCTCACCAAGACAAGGACTCAACCTCTACGAGCAGTACTTC. Translation: CASSPRQGLNLYEQYF.

V is TRBV10-3 and J is TRBJ2-1, with TRBD2 as a possible D gene (5 bases). Germline CDR1 and CDR2: ENHRY and SYGVKD. The V gene lost 6 bases and the J gene lost 0 bases, with 9 bases spanning the gap. This CDR3 contains 14 residues. CDR3 DNA: TGTGCCATCAGAAGTGGGAGCTCCTACAATGAGCAGTTCTTC. Its translation: CAIRSGSSYNEQFF.

This clone came up once. The chain joins TRBV5-1 to TRBJ1-2; no definite D call. The V gene's germline CDR1 is SGHRS and CDR2 YFSETQ. The CDR3 spans 11 residues. V dropped 2 bases and J dropped 8 bases, with 7 bases sitting between them. CDR3 DNA sequence: TGCGCCAGCAGCTTCATGGGCGGCTACACCTTC. Protein: CASSFMGGYTF.

The gene calls are TRBV6-1 and TRBJ1-2; maybe TRBD1 (6 bases). The CDR3 loop spans 13 amino acids. Germline assignment: CDR1 MNHNS and CDR2 SASEGT. V dropped 4 bases and J dropped 3 bases, with 9 bases sitting between them. The CDR3 region is CASSVAGDYGYTF. For the CDR3, the DNA is TGTGCCAGCAGTGTTGCAGGGGACTATGGCTACACCTTC.

This clone was seen more than once but under ten times. Here the CDR3 reads CASSPAGGAEAFF. CDR3 nucleotide sequence: TGTGCCAGCAGCCCGGCGGGGGGTGCTGAAGCTTTCTTT. V and J are TRBV5-5 and TRBJ1-1, with D perhaps TRBD1 (5 bases). Germline V lookup: CDR1 SGHKS, CDR2 YYEKEE (reference sequence). CDR3 size: 13 residues. The V gene lost 4 bases and the J gene lost 6 bases, with 13 bases spanning the gap.